This TCR beta chain was recorded in a study of vaccination and CD4 T cells after COVID-19. This clonotype was counted only a few times. The antigen is not known. Sequenced with the Oncomine TCR Beta short-read assay was DNA taken from cultured CD4+ T cells. TCRdb re-derived calls from the PCR reads in MiXCR, one entry per CDR3 protein. The table records tens of thousands of distinct CDR3 sequences, around a third of them present only once. Specified time point: late sampling 161 to 241 days after vaccination in a few convalescent patients. Described treatment: roughly 11-day PBMC culture with coronavirus spike peptide pools or control peptides (ViraFEST assay). Here the sequenced sample was CD4+ T cells from blood, cultured in vitro, taken about 7 months after SARS-CoV-2 vaccination. This receptor was taken from a human donor who had recovered from COVID-19.

CDR3 nucleotide sequence: TGTGCCAGCAGCTTAATGGGGGGGCTAGCGGGAAGCACAGATACGCAGTATTTT. Translating it yields CASSLMGGLAGSTDTQYF. The V call is TRBV7-3, the J call TRBJ2-3, with TRBD2 matching over 9 bases. The CDR3 consists of 18 residues. Germline CDR1 reads SGHTA; CDR2 reads FQGTGA. The ends lost 1 base at V and 0 bases at J; junction bases unmatched: 8.